Below, one T cell receptor beta chain is given with its context. The data were obtained in a study of cytomegalovirus exposure and HLA in healthy donors. Study-wide background: Early release data held around 82 million unique TCRs from HLA-typed donors.

It was with 60 Vbeta and 13 Jbeta primers that the PCR ran. Clones were read by immunoSEQ multiplex PCR, and TCRdb kept only the in-frame ones, dropping some. The table has tens of thousands of clones, roughly 61% seen once. Germline V gene data show CDR1 as LNHNV and CDR2 as YYDKDF (reference sequence). The V segment lost 3 bases and the J segment 3 bases; nucleotides outside the gene matches: 3. The CDR3 consists of 15 residues. This receptor was identified in a woman between 40 and 55 years old in good health and CMV-seropositive. The source material was PBMCs. The chain combines TRBV15 with TRBJ2-3; 10 bases map to TRBD2. The CDR3 spells CATSSSGRTTDTQYF. CDR3 DNA: TGTGCCACCAGCAGTAGCGGGAGGACGACAGATACGCAGTATTTT.